This T cell receptor (beta chain) was retrieved from a study of T cell responses to AZD1222 COVID-19 vaccine (dated by TCRdb to the early 2020s). Study-wide context: A total of around 240 trial participants underwent TCR sequencing, of whom some 200 had received two doses of AZD1222 and around 25 had received two doses of the MenACWY control vaccine. Trial participants were enrolled into age subgroups of 18-55, 56-69 and 70-plus years, which contained roughly 140, 27 and 60 TCR-sequenced participants, respectively.

In this sample, this clone turned up a few times. Its recognized antigen is unknown. There are no base qualities to consult, and no much larger clone falls within one base. Results the study describes overall, beyond this receptor: No day 14 peak-response samples were available, so repertoires were characterized only after the peak T cell response. Vaccine-associated CD4 TCRs spanned the whole spike protein, with dominant responses in regions 160-218 and 743-854. After two AZD1222 doses, spike-specific TCR breadth and depth were significantly higher than at day 0 and than in MenACWY recipients. Conclusions about previously exposed vaccinees are limited, since just five or six AZD1222 recipients were seropositive for SARS-CoV-2 at baseline. Nearly half of unique spike-specific TCRs reportedly recognized epitopes outside regions mutated in the B.1.351 and B.1.1.7 variants. Participants were mostly white British, with more females than males. The authors suggested clonal diversity may have been underestimated. In the small 56-69-year group, the increase in depth fell short of significance, most likely because of low power.

The time point label, read with the paper, signifies: about 28 days (+/-7) after the second vaccine dose. AZD1222 recipients with second doses at about 4 weeks or about 12 weeks were pooled, because spike-specific TCR depth and breadth did not differ between schedules. Vaccinee samples came from UK trials COV001 and COV002, including a single-blind randomized controlled phase 2/3 trial of AZD1222 (ChAdOx1 nCoV-19) in healthy adults. For TCRbeta chain sequencing, PBMC samples were collected from trial participants at day 0 and at day 28 after the second dose. The CDR3 regions of human TCRbeta chains were analyzed by immunosequencing. The study's processing was this. TCRs in the repertoires were matched against a reference library of SARS-CoV-2-specific TCRs that had been generated with the MIRA antigen-specificity platform. Breadth meant the fraction of unique TCRs that were SARS-CoV-2-associated, whereas depth meant the fraction of total T cells that were SARS-CoV-2-associated. Using the MIRA data, every spike-specific TCR was mapped to the spike region that the TCR reacted to and assigned to either a CD4 or a CD8 class. Log10-transformed breadth and depth values were compared by one-way ANOVA with Sidak's multiple comparisons tests. TCRdb retrieved this table from immuneACCESS and kept in-frame rearrangements only. Not all clones are present; in checked studies, unresolved V genes account for under half, and no reason is known for the remainder. From that table come the V and J calls and clone size; the DNA was used to work out D and trimming. Here the sample has under 150,000 clones; approximately 91% occur a single time. The ten largest clonotypes hold around 1.8% of the sample.

The CDR3 has 11 amino acids, counting the end cysteine and phenylalanine. Kept here is only the CDR3 DNA, which spans 33 bases and is read in frame from base 1. The germline V gene yields MNHEY for CDR1 and SVGAGI for CDR2. The sequence came from an adult who received the AZD1222 COVID-19 vaccine. This material consisted of peripheral blood, taken 28 days after the second AZD1222 dose. The rearrangement combines TRBV6-5 with TRBJ2-1, with the D gene too uncertain to name. The nucleotide sequence reads TGTGCGGAAGGACCCTACAATGAGCAGTTCTTC. The encoded protein is CAEGPYNEQFF.